One and the same sample provided the 9 T cell receptor beta chains below, sequenced in a study of regulatory T cells. No cognate antigen is known for these TCRs. Amplification used 52 TRBV primers and 13 TRBJ primers. Here immunoSEQ multiplex PCR was the method, and the copy in TCRdb shows in-frame clones only, minus some. In the table there are 20,000 to 25,000 clones, 70% to 90% of which are singletons. Study-wide points: In CD3G-deficient patients, conventional CD4+ T cells were enriched for hydrophobic CDR3 residues at positions 6 and 7.

Sequencing was performed on conventional CD4+ T cells sorted from blood. The receptors come from a child younger than 18 with CD3G deficiency.

This rearrangement joins TRBV23-1 to TRBJ2-1; 9 nucleotides line up with TRBD2. TRBV23-1 has ORF status, its function being uncertain. This CDR3 is built from 16 residues. The V segment lost 0 bases and the J segment 4 bases; nucleotides outside the gene matches: 4. CDR3 sequence reads: CASSQSGGRGYNEQFF. Written as DNA, the CDR3 is TGCGCCAGCAGTCAATCTGGCGGGAGGGGATACAATGAGCAGTTCTTC.

The chain has TRBV28 and TRBJ2-1; a weak D match, TRBD2 (5 bases). The germline V and J ends were trimmed by 2 bases and 8 bases, with 19 bases remaining between them. This CDR3 comprises 16 residues. CDR1 and CDR2 (germline): MDHEN, SYDVKM. The CDR3 sequence is CASSLNRGKLSDEQFF. The CDR3, as DNA: TGTGCCAGCAGTTTAAATCGGGGAAAGCTCTCGGATGAGCAGTTCTTC.

This rearrangement joins TRBV10-3 to TRBJ2-5; D tentatively reads TRBD1 or TRBD2 (7 bases each). The J call may be in error: the DNA end matches TRBJ2-7 better. The CDR3 extends over 15 amino acids. CDR1 is ENHRY and CDR2 is SYGVKD in the germline V gene. The CDR3 DNA reads as TGTGCCATCAGTGAGTCGAGGGCAGGGGGGGGCGAGCAGTACTTC. Its protein is CAISESRAGGGEQYF.

The J gene is TRBJ1-1, the V gene TRBV5-1; D call uncertain. This CDR3 comprises 15 residues. The germline V gene encodes CDR1 SGHRS and CDR2 YFSETQ. V lost 4 bases and J lost 5, with 18 bases in between. The CDR3 nucleotides are TGCGCCAGCAGCCCAGGTCATGGGGTGGAAACTGAAGCTTTCTTT. Translating gives CASSPGHGVETEAFF.

The CDR3 DNA reads TGCGCCAGCAGTGAGATCCAGGGGGCTACGCAGTATTTT. It yields the protein CASSEIQGATQYF. This rearrangement joins TRBV10-2 to TRBJ2-3; TRBD1 aligns across 8 bases. This CDR3 has 13 residues. The J segment lost 8 bases and the V segment lost 2 bases, leaving 3 bases of the junction unmatched. CDR1 WSHSY and CDR2 SAAADI come from the germline V gene.

This sequence joins TRBV6-1 and TRBJ1-2, with 8 bases that match TRBD1. This CDR3 region has 15 residues. The germline CDR1 and CDR2 sequences are MNHNS and SASEGT. After removal of 10 bases from V and 0 bases from J, the junction contained 10 bases not matched to a gene. The CDR3 here is CATQGAEKANYGYTF. The CDR3 nucleotides read TGTGCCACCCAGGGGGCGGAAAAAGCTAACTATGGCTACACCTTC.

There are a few counts of this clone. J is TRBJ2-1 and V is TRBV28; D unclear. The CDR3 spans 15 residues. V shed 5 bases and J shed 7 bases, with 18 bases lying between them. The germline V gene has CDR1 MDHEN and CDR2 SYDVKM. CDR3 nucleotides: TGTGCCAGCAGTACCCGTCCCAAGGGTGGGAATGAGCAGTTCTTC. It encodes CASSTRPKGGNEQFF.

The V call is TRBV7-8, the J call TRBJ2-1; D call uncertain. V lost 3 bases, J lost 9 bases, and 9 bases lay in between. The germline V gene has CDR1 SGHVS and CDR2 FQNEAQ. This CDR3 spans 12 amino acids. The CDR3 DNA sequence: TGTGCCAGCAGCTTGGAGCTCACTGAGCAGTTCTTC. It specifies CASSLELTEQFF.

The J gene is TRBJ2-5, the V gene TRBV6-1; perhaps TRBD1 as D (6 bases). Germline-derived CDR1 and CDR2 are MNHNS and SASEGT. V was cut by 1 base and J by 5 bases, with 11 bases left in between. The CDR3 totals 14 residues. CDR3 residues: CASSEGGGVETQYF. CDR3 nucleotides: TGTGCCAGCAGTGAAGGAGGGGGAGTGGAGACCCAGTACTTC.